The 27 T cell receptor beta chains listed next were all sequenced from one sample in a study of cytomegalovirus exposure and HLA in healthy donors. Generated by immunoSEQ multiplex PCR, the TCRdb table keeps only in-frame clones and is missing some. The sample has 170,000 or so clones, 84% seen once. The specimen was PBMCs. These receptor sequences come from a woman under 30 in good health and CMV-seropositive.

In this sample, this clone turned up once. The CDR3 protein is CASSLDGINYNEQFF. The CDR3 DNA reads as TGCGCCAGCAGCTTGGACGGGATTAACTACAATGAGCAGTTCTTC. The chain uses TRBV5-1 and TRBJ2-1; D might be TRBD2 (5 bases). Germline V gene sequence: CDR1 SGHRS, CDR2 YFSETQ. The ends were cut back, 0 bases at V and 3 bases at J, with 10 bases in the middle. This CDR3 has 15 residues.

This chain links TRBV10-2 with TRBJ1-2, with 7 bases identical to TRBD1. CDR1 and CDR2 from the germline V gene are WSHSY and SAAADI. There are 14 residues in the CDR3. Unmatched junction bases numbered 3, after V lost 5 bases and J lost 0 bases. This CDR3 is CASSYRGANYGYTF. CDR3 nucleotides: TGCGCCAGCAGTTACAGGGGAGCTAACTATGGCTACACCTTC.

This clone was observed a single time. The chain is built from TRBV18 and TRBJ1-5; D gene uncertain. V gave up 3 bases and J gave up 4 bases, with 7 bases separating them. The germline gives CDR1 KGHSH, CDR2 LQKENI. This CDR3 contains 13 residues. The CDR3 reads CASSPGGNQPQHF. CDR3 nucleotides: TGTGCCAGCTCACCGGGAGGAAATCAGCCCCAGCATTTT.

The chain employs TRBV5-1 and TRBJ1-4; a possible D gene is TRBD1 (6 bases). The CDR3 contains 15 residues. Germline V CDR1 and CDR2: SGHRS, YFSETQ. V shed 4 bases and J shed 7 bases, with 17 bases lying between them. The CDR3 loop is CASSLSDIGGEKLFF. CDR3 nucleotide sequence: TGCGCCAGCAGCCTCTCGGACATAGGGGGTGAAAAACTGTTTTTT. Combining the CDR3 with reference TRBV5-1 and TRBJ1-4 gives the whole variable domain KAGVTQTPRYLIKTRGQQVTLSCSPISGHRSVSWYQQTPGQGLQFLFEYFSETQRNKGNFPGRFSGRQFSNSRSEMNVSTLELGDSALYLCASSLSDIGGEKLFFGSGTQLSVL.

This clone was observed a few times. The chain employs TRBV6-1 and TRBJ2-7; D may be TRBD1 (5 bases). V was shortened by 5 bases and J by 9 bases, with 14 bases between the two germline ends. There are 12 residues in the CDR3. Germline loops: CDR1 MNHNS, CDR2 SASEGT. The CDR3 DNA sequence: TGTGCCAGCAGTTTCGACAGTCCAGGGCAGTACTTC. This translates into CASSFDSPGQYF.

This clone was detected only once. Other DNA sequences of this sample code for an identical CDR3. The rearrangement links TRBV5-1 to TRBJ2-7; the match to TRBD1 covers 9 bases. CDR3 size: 14 residues. After removal of 3 bases from V and 1 base from J, the junction contained 2 bases not matched to a gene. Germline V gene lookup returns CDR1 SGHRS and CDR2 YFSETQ. Here the CDR3 DNA reads TGCGCCAGCAGCTCCGGGACAGGGTCCTACGAGCAGTACTTC. This codes for CASSSGTGSYEQYF. Looking up the rest from reference TRBV5-1 and TRBJ2-7 gives the full variable domain: KAGVTQTPRYLIKTRGQQVTLSCSPISGHRSVSWYQQTPGQGLQFLFEYFSETQRNKGNFPGRFSGRQFSNSRSEMNVSTLELGDSALYLCASSSGTGSYEQYFGPGTRLTVT.

This clone is termed medium-sized. J is TRBJ2-3 and V is TRBV6-1, with TRBD1 identical over 10 bases. V shed 8 bases, J shed 1 base, and the junction held 3 bases outside the gene matches. Looked up from germline, CDR1 is MNHNS and CDR2 is SASEGT. CDR3 length equals 14 residues. The chain's CDR3 is CASVDRGRTDTQYF. The CDR3, as DNA: TGTGCCAGCGTTGACAGGGGGCGCACAGATACGCAGTATTTT.

V is TRBV7-2 and J is TRBJ1-2, with D perhaps TRBD1 (6 bases). Germline V gene data show CDR1 as SGHTA and CDR2 as FQGNSA. Trimming removed 2 bases from V and 8 bases from J, with 15 bases in between. This CDR3 contains 14 residues. The DNA of the CDR3 is TGTGCCAGCAGCTTAACCCCTAGGGGGTCCGGCTACACCTTC. Encoded protein: CASSLTPRGSGYTF.

This clone occurred once. The V call is TRBV5-1, the J call TRBJ2-3, with 13 bases aligning to TRBD2. The CDR3 totals 14 residues. Germline V CDR1 and CDR2: SGHRS, YFSETQ. The V segment lost 4 bases and the J segment 6 bases; nucleotides outside the gene matches: 2. CDR3 protein: CASSMTSGGDTQYF. CDR3 bases: TGCGCCAGCAGCATGACTAGCGGGGGGGATACGCAGTATTTT.

CDR3 in amino acids: CATSRAGTGNTEAFF. CDR3 in DNA: TGTGCCACCAGCAGAGCGGGGACAGGGAACACTGAAGCTTTCTTT. The J gene is TRBJ1-1, the V gene TRBV15; the match to TRBD1 covers 8 bases. The CDR3 sequence is 15 residues long. V was clipped by 1 base and J by 1 base; unmatched bases: 2. The germline CDR1 and CDR2 sequences are LNHNV and YYDKDF (reference sequence).

The chain has TRBV4-1 and TRBJ2-3, with 9 bases fitting TRBD2. Germline V gene lookup returns CDR1 MGHRA and CDR2 YSYEKL. V lost 0 bases to trimming and J lost 3 bases; unmatched junction nucleotides: 10. This CDR3 has 18 amino acids. The CDR3 loop is CASSQDLAGGQWTDTQYF. For the CDR3, the DNA is TGCGCCAGCAGCCAAGATCTCGCGGGGGGGCAATGGACAGATACGCAGTATTTT.

This clone turned up a few times. The chain carries TRBV18 and TRBJ1-1; no clear D gene. Trimming cost V 7 bases and J 1 base, with 10 bases left between them. This CDR3 has 13 amino acids. Germline V gene sequence: CDR1 KGHSH, CDR2 LQKENI. CDR3: CASLASSNTEAFF. DNA for the CDR3: TGTGCCAGCTTGGCCTCCTCGAACACTGAAGCTTTCTTT.

This clone was counted ten times or more. The chain combines TRBV5-7 with TRBJ1-5; possible D gene TRBD1, 5 bases. TRBV5-7 is marked as an open reading frame, function uncertain. The CDR3 consists of 13 residues. Trimming removed 9 bases from V and 8 bases from J, with 18 bases in between. The CDR3 DNA reads TGTGCCAACAAGACAGCTTACCCTAAGCCCCAGCATTTT. Protein sequence: CANKTAYPKPQHF.

The J gene is TRBJ2-2, the V gene TRBV5-4; D possibly corresponds to TRBD1 (6 bases). V lost 0 bases to trimming and J lost 4 bases, with 10 bases between them. This CDR3 has 15 amino acids. Germline V gene sequence: CDR1 SGHNT, CDR2 YYREEE (reference sequence). The CDR3 sequence: CASSLGDRRTGELFF. The CDR3 DNA reads as TGTGCCAGCAGCTTGGGAGACAGGCGCACCGGGGAGCTGTTTTTT. Based on the CDR3 plus reference TRBV5-4 and TRBJ2-2, the full variable domain is ETGVTQSPTHLIKTRGQQVTLRCSSQSGHNTVSWYQQALGQGPQFIFQYYREEENGRGNFPPRFSGLQFPNYSSELNVNALELDDSALYLCASSLGDRRTGELFFGEGSRLTVL.

The V gene is TRBV6-1, the J gene TRBJ1-2; D remains unclear. Looked up from germline, CDR1 is MNHNS and CDR2 is SASEGT. This CDR3 region has 18 residues. Trimming left V 0 bases short and J 1 base short, with 18 bases between. The CDR3 is CASSEAGAGRGGNYGYTF. CDR3 nucleotide sequence: TGTGCCAGCAGTGAAGCGGGAGCAGGCCGAGGAGGTAACTATGGCTACACCTTC.

This clone was observed a single time. The V gene is TRBV27, the J gene TRBJ2-7; D possibly corresponds to TRBD1 (6 bases). V gave up 6 bases and J gave up 4 bases, with 19 bases separating them. In germline, CDR1 is MNHEY, CDR2 SMNVEV (reference sequence). The CDR3 is made up of 15 amino acids. CDR3 region: CASRKTGKFVYEQYF. In DNA form, the CDR3 reads TGTGCCAGCAGAAAAACAGGGAAGTTTGTTTACGAGCAGTACTTC.

The CDR3 sequence: CASSENGGGNQPQHF. The CDR3 DNA follows: TGTGCCAGCAGTGAAAATGGCGGGGGAAATCAGCCCCAGCATTTT. The chain combines TRBV6-1 with TRBJ1-5, with D possibly TRBD1 on 5 matching bases. This CDR3 spans 15 amino acids. V was pared by 2 bases and J by 4 bases, with 12 bases between. Germline CDR1 is MNHNS and CDR2 is SASEGT.

The sample holds one count of this clone. This sequence joins TRBV6-5 and TRBJ1-2; D is possibly TRBD1 (5 bases). Germline CDR1 MNHEY, CDR2 SVGAGI. With 6 bases removed from V and 9 bases from J, the gap between germline ends came to 17 bases. This CDR3 has 13 amino acids. CDR3 sequence (DNA): TGTGCCAGCAGCTCCGGCCCTGACAGTCGCTACACCTTC. Translation: CASSSGPDSRYTF.

This chain connects TRBV7-2 to TRBJ1-5; tentatively, D is TRBD1 (6 bases). This CDR3 region has 14 residues. Trimming took 3 bases from V and 5 from J, leaving 11 bases between them. Germline V gene data show CDR1 as SGHTA and CDR2 as FQGNSA. The CDR3 sequence is CASSFGTSHQPQHF. The CDR3 region has the DNA TGTGCCAGCAGCTTTGGGACATCTCATCAGCCCCAGCATTTT. Based on the CDR3 plus reference TRBV7-2 and TRBJ1-5, the full variable domain is GAGVSQSPSNKVTEKGKDVELRCDPISGHTALYWYRQSLGQGLEFLIYFQGNSAPDKSGLPSDRFSAERTGGSVSTLTIQRTQQEDSAVYLCASSFGTSHQPQHFGDGTRLSIL.

The chain employs TRBV11-2 and TRBJ1-6; perhaps TRBD1 as D (6 bases). V dropped 6 bases and J dropped 5 bases, with 14 bases sitting between them. The CDR3 length is 15 residues. The V gene's germline CDR1 is SGHAT and CDR2 FQNNGV. This CDR3 reads CASRRVGHNNSPLHF. In DNA form, the CDR3 reads TGTGCCAGCAGGCGAGTGGGACACAATAATTCACCCCTCCACTTT. Based on the CDR3 plus reference TRBV11-2 and TRBJ1-6, the full variable domain is EAGVAQSPRYKIIEKRQSVAFWCNPISGHATLYWYQQILGQGPKLLIQFQNNGVVDDSQLPKDRFSAERLKGVDSTLKIQPAKLEDSAVYLCASRRVGHNNSPLHFGNGTRLTVT.

This clone was seen a few times. This chain links TRBV9 with TRBJ1-2, with 9 bases lining up with TRBD1. Germline V gives CDR1 SGDLS, CDR2 YYNGEE. The CDR3 contains 14 residues. V was pared by 2 bases and J by 7 bases, with 6 bases of the junction left unmatched. CDR3 region: CASSVSQGARGYTF. The CDR3 nucleotides are TGTGCCAGCAGCGTCTCACAGGGGGCGCGTGGCTACACCTTC. Combining the CDR3 with reference TRBV9 and TRBJ1-2 gives the whole variable domain DSGVTQTPKHLITATGQRVTLRCSPRSGDLSVYWYQQSLDQGLQFLIQYYNGEERAKGNILERFSAQQFPDLHSELNLSSLELGDSALYFCASSVSQGARGYTFGSGTRLTVV.

The chain couples TRBV7-3 to TRBJ2-2; 8 bases line up with TRBD2. Germline lookup yields CDR1 SGHTA and CDR2 FQGTGA. V was pared by 5 bases and J by 5 bases, with 7 bases of the junction left unmatched. This CDR3 has 15 amino acids. The CDR3 protein is CASSPERGRTGELFF. For the CDR3, the DNA is TGTGCCAGCAGCCCCGAGCGGGGGCGGACCGGGGAGCTGTTTTTT. The full variable domain, its missing parts supplied by reference TRBV7-3 and TRBJ2-2, is GAGVSQTPSNKVTEKGKYVELRCDPISGHTALYWYRQSLGQGPEFLIYFQGTGAADDSGLPNDRFFAVRPEGSVSTLKIQRTERGDSAVYLCASSPERGRTGELFFGEGSRLTVL.

CDR3 DNA: TGTGCCAGCAGGGGACAGGGGGTAGCACCCCTCCACTTT. As protein: CASRGQGVAPLHF. The chain has TRBV2 and TRBJ1-6; 11 bases line up with TRBD1. In germline, CDR1 is SNHLY, CDR2 FYNNEI. Trimming cost V 6 bases and J 11 bases; bases outside gene matches: 3. The CDR3 contains 13 residues.

The rearrangement joins TRBV5-4 to TRBJ2-3; unclear D gene. The CDR3 length is 16 residues. Per germline, CDR1 SGHNT and CDR2 YYREEE (reference sequence). The V end lost 6 bases, the J end lost 0 bases, and 17 bases lay between the germline ends. For the CDR3, the DNA is TGTGCCAGCACCCCGCCAGGCGTTGCTAGCACAGATACGCAGTATTTT. It encodes CASTPPGVASTDTQYF.

The V and J genes are TRBV6-1 and TRBJ2-7; 8 bases line up with TRBD1. Germline CDR1 is MNHNS and CDR2 is SASEGT. The V segment lost 4 bases and the J segment 3 bases; nucleotides outside the gene matches: 5. The CDR3 consists of 14 residues. CDR3 sequence reads: CASSGQGLSYEQYF. The CDR3 region has the DNA TGTGCCAGCAGTGGACAGGGGTTGAGCTACGAGCAGTACTTC.

This clone was seen only a few times. This chain uses TRBV19 with TRBJ2-5, with D possibly being TRBD1 (6 bases). The V gene's germline CDR1 is LNHDA and CDR2 SQIVND (reference sequence). The CDR3 extends over 14 amino acids. The V gene lost 8 bases and the J gene lost 5 bases, with 18 bases spanning the gap. CDR3 amino acids: CASGVGGEVETQYF. Written as DNA, the CDR3 is TGTGCCAGTGGGGTAGGGGGTGAAGTGGAGACCCAGTACTTC.

The chain combines TRBV2 with TRBJ1-6; 8 nucleotides line up with TRBD1. Losses at the gene ends were 2 bases for V and 9 bases for J; bases not matched to a gene: 15. The CDR3 extends over 18 amino acids. Per the germline V gene, CDR1 is SNHLY and CDR2 is FYNNEI. CDR3 sequence reads: CASSEIAPRTGSGSPLHF. As DNA, the CDR3 is TGTGCCAGCAGTGAAATAGCCCCCCGGACAGGGAGTGGTTCACCCCTCCACTTT.